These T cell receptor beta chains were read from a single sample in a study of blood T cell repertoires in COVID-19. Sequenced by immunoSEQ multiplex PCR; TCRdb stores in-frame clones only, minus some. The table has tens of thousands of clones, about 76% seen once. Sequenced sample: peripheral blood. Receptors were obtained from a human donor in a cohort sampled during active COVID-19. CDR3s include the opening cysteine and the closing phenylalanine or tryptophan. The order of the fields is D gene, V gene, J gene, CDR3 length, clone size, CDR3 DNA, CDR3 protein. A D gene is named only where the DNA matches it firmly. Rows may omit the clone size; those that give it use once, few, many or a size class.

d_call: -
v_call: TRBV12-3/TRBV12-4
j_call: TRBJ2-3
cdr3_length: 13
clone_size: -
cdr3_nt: TGTGCCAGCAGACGGGACAGCGGGTGGCGGCAGTATTTT
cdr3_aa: CASRRDSGWRQYF

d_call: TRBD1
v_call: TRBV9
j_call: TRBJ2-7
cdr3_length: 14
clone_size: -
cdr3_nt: TGTGCCAGCAGCGGAGGCAGGGGGTTATACGAGCAGTACTTC
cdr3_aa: CASSGGRGLYEQYF

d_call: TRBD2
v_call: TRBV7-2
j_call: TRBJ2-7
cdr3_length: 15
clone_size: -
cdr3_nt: TGTGCCAGCAGCTTAGTGGGCGGGGGGAACTACGAGCAGTACTTC
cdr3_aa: CASSLVGGGNYEQYF

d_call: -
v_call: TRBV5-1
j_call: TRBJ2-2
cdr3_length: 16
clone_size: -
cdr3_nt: TGCGCCAGCAGCTTAGAGTCAGGGGTTGCCACCGGGGAGCTGTTTTTT
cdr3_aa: CASSLESGVATGELFF

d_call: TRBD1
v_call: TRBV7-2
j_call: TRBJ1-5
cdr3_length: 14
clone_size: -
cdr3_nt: TGTGCCAGCAGCCCGGACAGGTACAATCAGCCCCAGCATTTT
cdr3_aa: CASSPDRYNQPQHF

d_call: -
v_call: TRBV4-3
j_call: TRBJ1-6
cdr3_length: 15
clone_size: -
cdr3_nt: TGCGCCAGCAGCCCCGGACTGACCTATAATTCACCCCTCCACTTT
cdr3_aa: CASSPGLTYNSPLHF

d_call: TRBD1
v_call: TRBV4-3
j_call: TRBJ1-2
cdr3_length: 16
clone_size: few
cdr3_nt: TGCGCCAGCAGCCAAGAGGCGGGACAGGGGACTTTTGGCTACACCTTC
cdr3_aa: CASSQEAGQGTFGYTF

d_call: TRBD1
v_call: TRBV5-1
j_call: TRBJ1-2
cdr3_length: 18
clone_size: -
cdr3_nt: TGCGCCAGCAGCCCCGGGACAGGGGGCCAATTTGGAAACTATGGCTACACCTTC
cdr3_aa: CASSPGTGGQFGNYGYTF

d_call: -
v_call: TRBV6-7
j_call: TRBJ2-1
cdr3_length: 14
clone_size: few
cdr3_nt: TGTGCCAGCACCTTACTCCGGTGCTACAATGAGCAGTTCTTC
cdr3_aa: CASTLLRCYNEQFF

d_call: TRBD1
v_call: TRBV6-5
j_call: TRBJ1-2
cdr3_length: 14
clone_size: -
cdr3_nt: TGTGCCAGCAGTCCGTGGACAGGGGGCTATGGCTACACCTTC
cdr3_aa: CASSPWTGGYGYTF

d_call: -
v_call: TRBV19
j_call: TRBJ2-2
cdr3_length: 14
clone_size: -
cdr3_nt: TGTGCCAGTAGTATTGCCGGGAAGGCCGGGGAGCTGTTTTTT
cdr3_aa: CASSIAGKAGELFF

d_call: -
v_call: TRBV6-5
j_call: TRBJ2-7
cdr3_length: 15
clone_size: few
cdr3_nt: TGTGCCAGCAGTTACTCGACACAGGGAAACAACGAGCAGTACTTC
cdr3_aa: CASSYSTQGNNEQYF

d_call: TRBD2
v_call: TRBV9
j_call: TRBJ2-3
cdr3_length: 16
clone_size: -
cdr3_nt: TGTGCCAGCAGGCCCGGGGGGGTCTTGCAGCCAGATACGCAGTATTTT
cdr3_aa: CASRPGGVLQPDTQYF

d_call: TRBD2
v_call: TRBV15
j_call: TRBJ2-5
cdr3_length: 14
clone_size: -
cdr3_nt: TGTGCCACCAGCAGGGGACTAGCTCAAGAGACCCAGTACTTC
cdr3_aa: CATSRGLAQETQYF

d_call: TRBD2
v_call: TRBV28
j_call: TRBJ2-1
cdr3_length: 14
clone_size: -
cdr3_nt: TGTGCCGCCGAAGCGGGAGGGCCCCACAATGAGCAGTTCTTC
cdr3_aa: CAAEAGGPHNEQFF

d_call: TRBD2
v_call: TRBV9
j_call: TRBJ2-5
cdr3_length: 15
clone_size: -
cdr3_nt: TGTGCCAGCAGCGTAGGCGGGGGGCTTGGAGAGACCCAGTACTTC
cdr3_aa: CASSVGGGLGETQYF

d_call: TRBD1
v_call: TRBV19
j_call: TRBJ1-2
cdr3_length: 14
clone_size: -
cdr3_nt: TGTGCCAGTTCCCCGGACAGGGTAGACTATGGCTACACCTTC
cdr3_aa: CASSPDRVDYGYTF

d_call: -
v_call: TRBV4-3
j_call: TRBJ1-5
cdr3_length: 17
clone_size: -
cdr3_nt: TGCGCCAGCAGCCAAGATTGGGGGCGGTATAGCAATCAGCCCCAGCATTTT
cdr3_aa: CASSQDWGRYSNQPQHF

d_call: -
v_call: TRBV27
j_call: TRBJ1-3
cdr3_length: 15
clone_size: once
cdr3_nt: TGTGCCAGCAGTTTCTGGCCGCTCTCTGGAAACACCATATATTTT
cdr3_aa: CASSFWPLSGNTIYF

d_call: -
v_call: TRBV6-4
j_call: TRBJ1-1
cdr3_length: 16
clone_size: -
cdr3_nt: TGTGCCAGCAGTGAAAACCCTGCGGCCCCTGCCACTGAAGCTTTCTTT
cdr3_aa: CASSENPAAPATEAFF

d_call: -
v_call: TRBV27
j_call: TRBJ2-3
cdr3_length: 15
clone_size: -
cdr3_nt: TGTGCCAGCAGTTTGAGTGGCGGGGGCACAGATACGCAGTATTTT
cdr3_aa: CASSLSGGGTDTQYF

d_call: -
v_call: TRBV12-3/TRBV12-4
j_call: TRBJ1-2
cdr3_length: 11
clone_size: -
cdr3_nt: TGTGCCAGCAGTTCTAGGTATGGCTACACCTTC
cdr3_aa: CASSSRYGYTF

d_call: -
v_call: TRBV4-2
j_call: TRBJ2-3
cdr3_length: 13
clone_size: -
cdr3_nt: TGTGCCAGCAGCCAACCAGGAGGCGATACGCAGTATTTT
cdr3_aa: CASSQPGGDTQYF

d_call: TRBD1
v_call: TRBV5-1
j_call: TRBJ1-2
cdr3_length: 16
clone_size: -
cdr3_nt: TGCGCCAGCAGCCTGACAGGGGCCCCAGCTAACTATGGCTACACCTTC
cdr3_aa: CASSLTGAPANYGYTF

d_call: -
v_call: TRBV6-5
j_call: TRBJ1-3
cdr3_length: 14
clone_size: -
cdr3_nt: TGTGCCAGCCACGGCGGGACCGCCGGAAACACCATATATTTT
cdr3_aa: CASHGGTAGNTIYF

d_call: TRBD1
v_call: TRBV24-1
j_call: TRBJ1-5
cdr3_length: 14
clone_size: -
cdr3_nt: TGTGCCACCAGTGCCCCGGGACAGAATCAGCCCCAGCATTTT
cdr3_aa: CATSAPGQNQPQHF

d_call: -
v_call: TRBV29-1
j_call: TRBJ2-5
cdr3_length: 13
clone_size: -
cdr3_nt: TGCAGCGTGCCCCAGGGGATTGGTGAGACCCAGTACTTC
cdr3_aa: CSVPQGIGETQYF

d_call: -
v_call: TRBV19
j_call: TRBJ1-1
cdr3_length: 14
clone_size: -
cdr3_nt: TGTGCCAGTAGTATGGGTGCGGTGAACACTGAAGCTTTCTTT
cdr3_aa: CASSMGAVNTEAFF

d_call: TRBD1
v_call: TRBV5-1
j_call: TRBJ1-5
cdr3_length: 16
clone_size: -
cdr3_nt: TGCGCCAGCAGCTTGGGTGACAGGGTATCGGATCAGCCCCAGCATTTT
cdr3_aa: CASSLGDRVSDQPQHF

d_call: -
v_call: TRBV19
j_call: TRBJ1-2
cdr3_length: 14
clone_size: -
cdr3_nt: TGTGCCAGTAGTGTTGAACAGAGCCGCTATGGCTACACCTTC
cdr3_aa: CASSVEQSRYGYTF

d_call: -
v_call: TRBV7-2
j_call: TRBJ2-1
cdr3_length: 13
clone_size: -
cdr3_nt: TGTGCCAGCAGCTCCAATAGCGTCAATGAGCAGTTCTTC
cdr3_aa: CASSSNSVNEQFF